This T cell receptor beta chain was found in a study of cytomegalovirus exposure and HLA in healthy donors. Concerning this clone itself: Antigen: not known.

Primers: 60 Vbeta forward and 13 Jbeta reverse. The data were produced by immunoSEQ multiplex PCR, yet TCRdb's version contains in-frame clones alone and is incomplete. The data hold 120,000 to 150,000 clones, with 76% observed a single time. The CDR3 has 15 residues. CDR1 and CDR2 (germline): SEHNR, FQNEAQ (reference sequence). Trimming cost V 4 bases and J 2 bases, with 12 bases left between them. Study observations and caveats: Later analysis suggested links between common viral pathogens and several top significant clusters. As a later analysis revealed, the rate of TCR association differed by HLA locus, with DRB1 most and HLA-C fewest. Cytomegalovirus status, reportedly, was diagnosed with high specificity and sensitivity by the classifier.

The sample taken for sequencing was PBMCs. This chain joins TRBV7-9 and TRBJ2-1; a weak D match, TRBD2 (6 bases). This TCR was sampled from a woman between 35 and 50 years old in good health and CMV-seronegative. DNA of the CDR3: TGTGCCAGCAGCTCCCTAGCGCCTCCCTACAATGAGCAGTTCTTC. Its translation: CASSSLAPPYNEQFF.